Shown below are 5 T cell receptor beta chains from a single sample sequenced in a study of shared clonotypes between healthy human individuals. Profiling relied on immunoSEQ multiplex PCR, and the TCRdb table lists in-frame clones only, not all of them. The sample has 950,000 to 1,100,000 clones, roughly 80% seen once; the top ten hold about 1.5%. Sequencing used memory CD4+ T cells sorted from blood. Described subset: CD45RA-negative fraction. The receptor set was obtained from a man aged 18 to 30 in good health.

The J gene is TRBJ2-2, the V gene TRBV2, with a weak D call TRBD2 (6 bases). The CDR3 runs to 13 residues. Germline CDR1 reads SNHLY; CDR2 reads FYNNEI. Trimming removed 4 bases from V and 4 bases from J, with 7 bases in between. CDR3 loop: CASSGEATGELFF. In nucleotides, the CDR3 is TGTGCCAGCAGTGGGGAGGCCACCGGGGAGCTGTTTTTT. The full variable domain, with the rest looked up from reference TRBV2 and TRBJ2-2, is EPEVTQTPSHQVTQMGQEVILRCVPISNHLYFYWYRQILGQKVEFLVSFYNNEISEKSEIFDDQFSVERPDGSNFTLKIRSTKLEDSAMYFCASSGEATGELFFGEGSRLTVL.

The rearrangement links TRBV6-1 to TRBJ1-2, with 9 bases aligning to TRBD1. There are 14 residues in the CDR3. V was clipped by 2 bases and J by 8 bases; unmatched bases: 6. CDR1 MNHNS and CDR2 SASEGT come from the germline V gene. Here the CDR3 reads CASSEFGTGLGYTF. DNA of the CDR3: TGTGCCAGCAGTGAATTTGGGACAGGGTTAGGCTACACCTTC.

This chain connects TRBV15 to TRBJ1-5; D is possibly TRBD1 (5 bases). The CDR3 spans 16 residues. V shed 2 bases and J shed 4 bases, with 15 bases lying between them. The V gene's germline CDR1 is LNHNV and CDR2 YYDKDF (reference sequence). The CDR3 DNA reads TGTGCCACCAGCAGACCGGGACTAGGCCAAAATCAGCCCCAGCATTTT. It translates to CATSRPGLGQNQPQHF.

The chain recombines TRBV2 with TRBJ2-5; a weak D match, TRBD2 (5 bases). Germline lookup yields CDR1 SNHLY and CDR2 FYNNEI. This CDR3 region has 19 residues. Between the trimmed V and J ends, which lost 5 bases and 1 base, there was a span of 26 bases. The DNA for the CDR3 is TGTGCCAGCAGTCCGATTGAGGCAGGTAGAGCGGTGGGCCAAGAGACCCAGTACTTC. Translating it yields CASSPIEAGRAVGQETQYF.

The V call is TRBV10-2, the J call TRBJ2-7, with TRBD1 matching 10 bases. CDR1 is WSHSY and CDR2 is SAAADI in the germline V gene. J lost 7 bases, V lost 6 bases, and 12 bases had no gene match. The CDR3 loop spans 15 amino acids. The CDR3 spells CASRGSGTGEREQYF. The CDR3 DNA reads as TGCGCCAGCAGGGGTTCCGGGACAGGGGAGCGAGAGCAGTACTTC.